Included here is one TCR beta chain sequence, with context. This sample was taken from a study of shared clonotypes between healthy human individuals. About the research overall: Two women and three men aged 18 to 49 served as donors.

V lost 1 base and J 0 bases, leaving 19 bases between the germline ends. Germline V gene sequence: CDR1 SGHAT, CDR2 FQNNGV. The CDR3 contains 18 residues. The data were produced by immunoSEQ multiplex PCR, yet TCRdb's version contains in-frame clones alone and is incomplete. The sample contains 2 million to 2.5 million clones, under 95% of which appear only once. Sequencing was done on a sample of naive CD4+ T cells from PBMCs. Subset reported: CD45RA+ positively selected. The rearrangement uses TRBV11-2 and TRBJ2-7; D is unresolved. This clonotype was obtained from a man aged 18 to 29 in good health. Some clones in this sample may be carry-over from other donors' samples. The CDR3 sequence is CASSLVLGISADSYEQYF. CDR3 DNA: TGTGCCAGCAGCTTAGTTTTGGGAATTTCGGCGGACTCCTACGAGCAGTACTTC.